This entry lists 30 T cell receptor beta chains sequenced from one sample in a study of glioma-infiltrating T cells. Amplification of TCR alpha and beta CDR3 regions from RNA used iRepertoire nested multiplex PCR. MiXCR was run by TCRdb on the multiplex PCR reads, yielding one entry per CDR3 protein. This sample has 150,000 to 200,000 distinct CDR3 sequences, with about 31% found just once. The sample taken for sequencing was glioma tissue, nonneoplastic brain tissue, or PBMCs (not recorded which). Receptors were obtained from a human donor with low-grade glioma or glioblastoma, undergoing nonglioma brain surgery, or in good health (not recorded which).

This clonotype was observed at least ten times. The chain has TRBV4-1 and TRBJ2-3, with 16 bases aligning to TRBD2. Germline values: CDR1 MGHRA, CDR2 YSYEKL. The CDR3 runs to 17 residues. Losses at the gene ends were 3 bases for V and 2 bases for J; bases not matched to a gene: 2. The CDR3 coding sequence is TGCGCCAGCAGCCAGGGACTAGCGGGAGGGCCCACAGATACGCAGTATTTT. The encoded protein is CASSQGLAGGPTDTQYF.

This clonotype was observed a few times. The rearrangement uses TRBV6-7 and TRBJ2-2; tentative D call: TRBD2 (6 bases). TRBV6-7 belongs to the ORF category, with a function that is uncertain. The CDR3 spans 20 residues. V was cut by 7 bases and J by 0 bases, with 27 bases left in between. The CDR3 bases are TGTGCCAGCACCGAAACATCCCGAAAGGGACTCTCCTCGAACACCGGGGAGCTGTTTTTT. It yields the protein CASTETSRKGLSSNTGELFF.

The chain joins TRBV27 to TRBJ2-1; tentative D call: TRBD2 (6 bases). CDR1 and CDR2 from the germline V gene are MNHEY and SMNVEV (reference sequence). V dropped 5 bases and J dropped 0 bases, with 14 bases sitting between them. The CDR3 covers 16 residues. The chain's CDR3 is CASSPNGTPSYNEQFF. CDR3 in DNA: TGTGCCAGCAGTCCTAACGGGACTCCCTCCTACAATGAGCAGTTCTTC.

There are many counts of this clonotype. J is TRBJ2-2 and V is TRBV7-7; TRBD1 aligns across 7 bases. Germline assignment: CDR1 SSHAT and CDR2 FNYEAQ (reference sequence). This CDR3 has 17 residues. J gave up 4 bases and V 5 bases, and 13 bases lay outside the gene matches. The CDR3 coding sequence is TGTGCCAGCAGCGAAGGACCCGGGACAGCCTTCACCGGGGAGCTGTTTTTT. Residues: CASSEGPGTAFTGELFF. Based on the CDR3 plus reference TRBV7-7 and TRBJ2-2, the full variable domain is GAGVSQSPRYKVTKRGQDVTLRCDPISSHATLYWYQQALGQGPEFLTYFNYEAQPDKSGLPSDRFSAERPEGSISTLTIQRTEQRDSAMYRCASSEGPGTAFTGELFFGEGSRLTVL.

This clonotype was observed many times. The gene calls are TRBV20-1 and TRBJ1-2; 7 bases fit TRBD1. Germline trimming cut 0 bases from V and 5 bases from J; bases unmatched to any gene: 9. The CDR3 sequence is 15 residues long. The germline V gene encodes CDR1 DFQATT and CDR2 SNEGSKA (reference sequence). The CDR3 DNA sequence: TGCAGTGCTAGAGATAACAGGGGCCCTATGTATGGCTACACCTTC. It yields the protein CSARDNRGPMYGYTF.

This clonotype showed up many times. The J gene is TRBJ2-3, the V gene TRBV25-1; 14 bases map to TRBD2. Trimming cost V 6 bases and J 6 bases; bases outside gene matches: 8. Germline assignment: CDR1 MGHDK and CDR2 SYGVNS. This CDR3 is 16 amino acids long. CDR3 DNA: TGTGCCAGCAGCCGACTAGCGGGAGGGTCCTCGGATACGCAGTATTTT. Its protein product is CASSRLAGGSSDTQYF.

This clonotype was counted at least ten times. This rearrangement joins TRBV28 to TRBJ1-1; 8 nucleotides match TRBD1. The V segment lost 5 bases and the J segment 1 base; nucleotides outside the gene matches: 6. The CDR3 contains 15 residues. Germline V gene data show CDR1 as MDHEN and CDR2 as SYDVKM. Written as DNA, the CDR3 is TGTGCCAGCAGTCTATTACAGGGGGGGAACACTGAAGCTTTCTTT. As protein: CASSLLQGGNTEAFF. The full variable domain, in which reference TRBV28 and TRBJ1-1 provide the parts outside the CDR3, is DVKVTQSSRYLVKRTGEKVFLECVQDMDHENMFWYRQDPGLGLRLIYFSYDVKMKEKGDIPEGYSVSREKKERFSLILESASTNQTSMYLCASSLLQGGNTEAFFGQGTRLTVV.

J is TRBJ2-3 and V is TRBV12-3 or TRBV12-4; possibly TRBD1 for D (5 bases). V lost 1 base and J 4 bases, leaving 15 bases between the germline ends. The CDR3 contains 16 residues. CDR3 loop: CASSLEGTGRADTQYF. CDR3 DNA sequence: TGTGCCAGCAGTTTAGAGGGTACAGGCAGGGCAGATACGCAGTATTTT.

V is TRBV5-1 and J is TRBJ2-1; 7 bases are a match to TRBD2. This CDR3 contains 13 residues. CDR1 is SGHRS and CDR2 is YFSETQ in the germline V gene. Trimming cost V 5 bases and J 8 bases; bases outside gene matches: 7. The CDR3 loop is CASRGGRNYEQFF. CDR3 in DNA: TGCGCCAGCAGGGGCGGGAGAAATTATGAGCAGTTCTTC.

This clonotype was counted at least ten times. CDR3 amino acids: CSVTTSGRRYTQYF. As DNA, the CDR3 is TGCAGTGTCACGACTAGCGGGAGAAGGTATACGCAGTATTTT. The V gene is TRBV20-1, the J gene TRBJ2-3, with 12 bases fitting TRBD2. The length of the CDR3 is 14 residues. V lost 7 bases to trimming and J lost 7 bases; unmatched junction nucleotides: 9. The V gene's germline CDR1 is DFQATT and CDR2 SNEGSKA (reference sequence).

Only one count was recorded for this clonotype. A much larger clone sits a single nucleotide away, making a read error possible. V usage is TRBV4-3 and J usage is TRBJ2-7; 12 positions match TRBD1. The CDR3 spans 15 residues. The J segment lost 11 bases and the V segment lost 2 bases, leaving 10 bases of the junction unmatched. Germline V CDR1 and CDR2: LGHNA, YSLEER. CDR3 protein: CASSQTGTGGEEKYF. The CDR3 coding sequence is TGCGCCAGCAGCCAAACCGGGACAGGGGGCGAGGAGAAGTACTTC.

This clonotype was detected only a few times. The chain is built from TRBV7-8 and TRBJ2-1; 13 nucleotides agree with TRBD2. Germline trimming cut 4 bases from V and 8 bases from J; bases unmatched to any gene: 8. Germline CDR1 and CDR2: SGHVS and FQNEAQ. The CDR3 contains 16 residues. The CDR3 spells CASSSGLAGEVDEQFF. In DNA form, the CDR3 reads TGTGCCAGCAGCTCAGGACTAGCGGGAGAGGTGGATGAGCAGTTCTTC.

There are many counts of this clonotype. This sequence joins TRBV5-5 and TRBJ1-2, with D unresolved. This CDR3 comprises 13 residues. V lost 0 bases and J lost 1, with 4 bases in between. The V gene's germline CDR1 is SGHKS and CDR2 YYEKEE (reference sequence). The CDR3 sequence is CASSLEGNYGYTF. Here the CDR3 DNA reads TGTGCCAGCAGCTTGGAGGGTAACTATGGCTACACCTTC.

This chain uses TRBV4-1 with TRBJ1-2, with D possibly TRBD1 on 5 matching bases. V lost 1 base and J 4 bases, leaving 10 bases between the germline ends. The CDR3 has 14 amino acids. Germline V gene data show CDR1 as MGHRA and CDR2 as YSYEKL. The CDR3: CASSQAGGGYGYTF. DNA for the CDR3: TGCGCCAGCAGCCAAGCCGGGGGGGGCTATGGCTACACCTTC.

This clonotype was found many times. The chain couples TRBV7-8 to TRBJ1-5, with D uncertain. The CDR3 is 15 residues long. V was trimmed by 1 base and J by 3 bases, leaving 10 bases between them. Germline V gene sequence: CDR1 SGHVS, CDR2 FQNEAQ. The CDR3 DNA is TGTGCCAGCAGCTTAGTGGAGGGAAACAATCAGCCCCAGCATTTT. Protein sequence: CASSLVEGNNQPQHF. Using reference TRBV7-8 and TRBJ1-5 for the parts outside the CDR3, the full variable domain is GAGVSQSPRYKVAKRGQDVALRCDPISGHVSLFWYQQALGQGPEFLTYFQNEAQLDKSGLPSDRFFAERPEGSVSTLKIQRTQQEDSAVYLCASSLVEGNNQPQHFGDGTRLSIL.

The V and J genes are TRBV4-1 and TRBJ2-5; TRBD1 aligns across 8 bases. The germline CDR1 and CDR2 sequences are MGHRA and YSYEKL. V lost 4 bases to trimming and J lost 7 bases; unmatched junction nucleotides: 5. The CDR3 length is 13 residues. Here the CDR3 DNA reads TGCGCCAGCAGCCGCGGACAGGGATGGACCCAGTACTTC. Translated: CASSRGQGWTQYF.

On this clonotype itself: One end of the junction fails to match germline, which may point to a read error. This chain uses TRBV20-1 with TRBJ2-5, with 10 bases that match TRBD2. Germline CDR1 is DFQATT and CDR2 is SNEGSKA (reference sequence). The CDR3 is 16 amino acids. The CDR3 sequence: CSDRGSLAGVRETQYF. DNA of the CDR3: TGCAGTGATAGAGGATCGCTAGCGGGAGTTCGCGAGACACAGTACTTC.

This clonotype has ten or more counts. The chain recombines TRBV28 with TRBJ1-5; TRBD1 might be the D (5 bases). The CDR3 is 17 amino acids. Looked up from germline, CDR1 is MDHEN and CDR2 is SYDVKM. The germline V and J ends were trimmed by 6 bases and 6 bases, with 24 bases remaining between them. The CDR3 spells CASSPRGLRNWGQPQHF. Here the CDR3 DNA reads TGTGCCAGCAGCCCGAGGGGTTTGCGAAACTGGGGTCAGCCCCAGCATTTT.

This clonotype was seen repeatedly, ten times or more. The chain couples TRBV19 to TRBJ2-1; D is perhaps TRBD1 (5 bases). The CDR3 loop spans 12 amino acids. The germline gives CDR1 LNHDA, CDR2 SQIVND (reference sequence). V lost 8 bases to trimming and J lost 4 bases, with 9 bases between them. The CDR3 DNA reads TGTGCCAGTGGGGCACGTTACAATGAGCAGTTCTTC. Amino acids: CASGARYNEQFF. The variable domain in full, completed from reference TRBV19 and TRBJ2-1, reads DGGITQSPKYLFRKEGQNVTLSCEQNLNHDAMYWYRQDPGQGLRLIYYSQIVNDFQKGDIAEGYSVSREKKESFPLTVTSAQKNPTAFYLCASGARYNEQFFGPGTRLTVL.

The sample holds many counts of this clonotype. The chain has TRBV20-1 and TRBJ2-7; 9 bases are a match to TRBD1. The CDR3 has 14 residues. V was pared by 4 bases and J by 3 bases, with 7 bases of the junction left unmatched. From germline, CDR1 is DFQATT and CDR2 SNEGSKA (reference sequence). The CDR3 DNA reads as TGCAGTGCTACCCGGACAGGGGCCTTCTACGAGCAGTACTTC. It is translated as CSATRTGAFYEQYF.

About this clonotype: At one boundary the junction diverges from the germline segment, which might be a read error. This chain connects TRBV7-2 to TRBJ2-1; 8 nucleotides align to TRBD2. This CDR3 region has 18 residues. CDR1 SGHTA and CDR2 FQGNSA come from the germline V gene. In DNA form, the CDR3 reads TGTGCCAGCAACTTAGGTCCCAGCGGGAGTACCACCTACAATGAGCAGTTCTTC. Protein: CASNLGPSGSTTYNEQFF. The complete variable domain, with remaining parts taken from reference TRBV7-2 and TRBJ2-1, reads GAGVSQSPSNKVTEKGKDVELRCDPISGHTALYWYRQSLGQGLEFLIYFQGNSAPDKSGLPSDRFSAERTGGSVSTLTIQRTQQEDSAVYLCASNLGPSGSTTYNEQFFGPGTRLTVL.

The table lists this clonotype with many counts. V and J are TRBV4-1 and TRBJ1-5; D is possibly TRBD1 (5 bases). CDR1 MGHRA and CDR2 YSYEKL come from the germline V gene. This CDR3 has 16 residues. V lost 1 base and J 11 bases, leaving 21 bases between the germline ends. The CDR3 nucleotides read TGCGCCAGCAGCCAAGGCACGACCGACCCTGGGGCGTCCCAGCATTTT. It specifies CASSQGTTDPGASQHF.

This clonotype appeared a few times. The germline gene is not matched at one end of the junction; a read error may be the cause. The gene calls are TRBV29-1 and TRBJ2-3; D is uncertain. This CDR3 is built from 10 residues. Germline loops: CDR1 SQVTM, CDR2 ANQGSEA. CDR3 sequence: CSGEESTQYF. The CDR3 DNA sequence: TGCAGCGGTGAAGAGAGTACGCAGTATTTT.

For the CDR3, the DNA is TGCGCCAGCAGCCAGGGGGGGTGGCAGTGGTATCGTGAGCAGTTCTTC. This translates into CASSQGGWQWYREQFF. The chain uses TRBV4-3 and TRBJ2-1; 7 bases agree with TRBD2. CDR1 and CDR2 from the germline V gene are LGHNA and YSLEER. V was pared by 3 bases and J by 9 bases, with 14 bases of the junction left unmatched. The CDR3 sequence is 16 residues long.

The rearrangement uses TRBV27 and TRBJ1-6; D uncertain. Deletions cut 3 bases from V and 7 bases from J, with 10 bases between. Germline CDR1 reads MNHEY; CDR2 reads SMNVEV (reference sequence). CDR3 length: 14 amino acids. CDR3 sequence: CASSFRVINSPLHF. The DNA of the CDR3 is TGTGCCAGCAGTTTTAGGGTGATCAATTCACCCCTCCACTTT.

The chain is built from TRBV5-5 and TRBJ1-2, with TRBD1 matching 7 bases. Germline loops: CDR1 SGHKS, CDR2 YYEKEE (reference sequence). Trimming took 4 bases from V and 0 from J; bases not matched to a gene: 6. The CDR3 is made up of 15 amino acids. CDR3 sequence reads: CASSPQGRANYGYTF. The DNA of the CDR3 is TGTGCCAGCAGCCCACAGGGGCGAGCTAACTATGGCTACACCTTC.

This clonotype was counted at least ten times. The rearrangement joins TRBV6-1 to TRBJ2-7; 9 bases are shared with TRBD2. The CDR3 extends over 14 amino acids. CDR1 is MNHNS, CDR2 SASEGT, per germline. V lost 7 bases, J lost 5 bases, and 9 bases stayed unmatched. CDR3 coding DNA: TGTGCCAGCAATCCGACTAGCGGTTTCCACGAGCAGTACTTC. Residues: CASNPTSGFHEQYF.

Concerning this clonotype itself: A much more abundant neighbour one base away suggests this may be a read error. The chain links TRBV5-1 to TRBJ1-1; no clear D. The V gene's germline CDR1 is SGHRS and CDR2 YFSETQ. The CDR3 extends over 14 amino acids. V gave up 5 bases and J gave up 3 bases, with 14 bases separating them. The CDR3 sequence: CASRDQRFHTEAFF. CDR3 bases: TGCGCCAGCAGAGACCAGAGGTTTCACACTGAAGCTTTCTTT.

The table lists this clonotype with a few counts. CDR3 amino acids: CASSQVGTSKNIQYF. CDR3 DNA: TGTGCCAGCAGCCAAGTAGGGACGTCCAAAAACATTCAGTACTTC. The gene calls are TRBV3-1 and TRBJ2-4; possibly TRBD1 or TRBD2 for D (5 bases each). The CDR3 extends over 15 amino acids. Looked up from germline, CDR1 is LGHDT and CDR2 is YNNKEL (reference sequence). The germline V and J ends were trimmed by 1 base and 2 bases, with 9 bases remaining between them.

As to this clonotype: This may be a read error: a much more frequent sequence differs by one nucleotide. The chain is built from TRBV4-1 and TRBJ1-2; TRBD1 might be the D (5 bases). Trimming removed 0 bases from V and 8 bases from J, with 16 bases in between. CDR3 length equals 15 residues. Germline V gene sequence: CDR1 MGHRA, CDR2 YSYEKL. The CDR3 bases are TGCGCCAGCAGCCAAGATTACGAGACAGCGTTCGGCTACACCTTC. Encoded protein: CASSQDYETAFGYTF.